This entry lists 10 T cell receptor beta chains sequenced from one sample in a study of OX40 agonist ivuxolimab in advanced cancers. Repertoires were generated with immunoSEQ multiplex PCR, while TCRdb's copy carries only in-frame clones and drops some. The sample holds roughly 76,000 clones, 75% to 95% seen once. Specimen: CD4+ or CD8+ T cells sorted from blood, collected in a trial of the OX40 agonist ivuxolimab. These receptors originate from an adult with an advanced solid tumor such as melanoma, head and neck, liver or kidney cancer.

This chain uses TRBV28 with TRBJ1-5; D gene uncertain. V lost 6 bases and J 4 bases, leaving 13 bases between the germline ends. The CDR3 extends over 14 amino acids. CDR1 is MDHEN and CDR2 is SYDVKM in the germline V gene. CDR3 residues: CASRGSLGNQPQHF. The CDR3 DNA reads as TGTGCCAGCAGAGGGTCCCTGGGAAATCAGCCCCAGCATTTT.

Written as DNA, the CDR3 is TGTGCCAGCAGCGCCAGGTGGGGGGAGACCCAGTACTTC. It yields the protein CASSARWGETQYF. This chain links TRBV9 with TRBJ2-5; D tentatively reads TRBD1 or TRBD2 (5 bases each). The CDR3 sequence is 13 residues long. CDR1 is SGDLS, CDR2 YYNGEE, per germline. Trimming took off 3 bases at V and 5 bases at J, with 11 bases between the two ends.

The chain links TRBV5-1 to TRBJ2-2, with 8 bases identical to TRBD1. This CDR3 has 14 amino acids. In germline, CDR1 is SGHRS, CDR2 YFSETQ. J lost 5 bases, V lost 0 bases, and 0 bases had no gene match. The CDR3 loop reads CASSLGTGTGELFF. The DNA of the CDR3 is TGCGCCAGCAGCTTGGGGACAGGGACCGGGGAGCTGTTTTTT.

J is TRBJ2-7 and V is TRBV18, with D maybe TRBD2 (6 bases). Germline CDR1 is KGHSH and CDR2 is LQKENI. V was cut by 0 bases and J by 4 bases, with 10 bases left in between. The CDR3 is 14 amino acids. CDR3 sequence (DNA): TGTGCCAGCTCACCACCGGTAGGGACTTACGAGCAGTACTTC. Its translation: CASSPPVGTYEQYF.

The table lists this clone with a few counts. This sequence joins TRBV23-1 and TRBJ1-1, with D hard to call. TRBV23-1 is identified as an open reading frame with a role that is uncertain. The CDR3 totals 12 residues. Trimming left V 2 bases short and J 5 bases short, with 6 bases between. The CDR3 loop is CASSQTRTEAFF. The CDR3 bases are TGCGCCAGCAGTCAAACCAGAACTGAAGCTTTCTTT.

This clone was found a few times. The chain uses TRBV13 and TRBJ2-2; 9 bases are shared with TRBD1. The length of the CDR3 is 15 residues. Germline V gene sequence: CDR1 PRHDT, CDR2 FYEKMQ (reference sequence). Losses at the gene ends were 3 bases for V and 5 bases for J; bases not matched to a gene: 4. The CDR3 protein is CASSFRDRETGELFF. The CDR3 nucleotides are TGTGCCAGCAGCTTCCGGGACAGGGAGACCGGGGAGCTGTTTTTT. Together with reference TRBV13 and TRBJ2-2, the CDR3 gives the full variable domain: AAGVIQSPRHLIKEKRETATLKCYPIPRHDTVYWYQQGPGQDPQFLISFYEKMQSDKGSIPDRFSAQQFSDYHSELNMSSLELGDSALYFCASSFRDRETGELFFGEGSRLTVL.

This clone turned up a few times. The rearrangement joins TRBV27 to TRBJ2-7; D is possibly TRBD1 or TRBD2 (6 bases each). Germline lookup yields CDR1 MNHEY and CDR2 SMNVEV (reference sequence). The CDR3 consists of 14 residues. Deletions cut 3 bases from V and 5 bases from J, with 14 bases between. CDR3 amino acids: CASSFTGARDEQYF. Here the CDR3 DNA reads TGTGCCAGCAGTTTTACGGGGGCCCGGGACGAGCAGTACTTC.

The rearrangement uses TRBV5-1 and TRBJ2-7, with 10 bases matching TRBD2. Unmatched junction bases numbered 8, after V lost 4 bases and J lost 4 bases. This CDR3 is 15 amino acids long. Germline V gene sequence: CDR1 SGHRS, CDR2 YFSETQ. CDR3 protein: CASSPTSGTIYEQYF. The CDR3 DNA sequence: TGCGCCAGCAGCCCTACTAGCGGGACGATATACGAGCAGTACTTC.

The gene calls are TRBV5-1 and TRBJ2-3; 8 positions match TRBD1. Germline trimming cut 3 bases from V and 9 bases from J; bases unmatched to any gene: 3. Germline V gene lookup returns CDR1 SGHRS and CDR2 YFSETQ. This CDR3 is 12 amino acids long. This chain's CDR3 is CASSSNRGTQYF. CDR3 sequence (DNA): TGCGCCAGCAGCTCCAACAGGGGGACGCAGTATTTT.

This clone was detected once. V and J are TRBV19 and TRBJ2-1; TRBD1 or TRBD2 may be the D gene (5 bases each). Germline CDR1 LNHDA, CDR2 SQIVND (reference sequence). This CDR3 comprises 15 residues. Trimming cost V 3 bases and J 6 bases, with 15 bases left between them. The CDR3 DNA reads as TGTGCCAGTAGTATCCTCCTCGCAGGGAGCAATGAGCAGTTCTTC. As protein: CASSILLAGSNEQFF.